This T cell receptor beta chain emerged from a study of T-cell reconstitution after alpha-beta-depleted transplantation in children. A few counts support this clonotype. From germline, CDR1 is SGHVS and CDR2 FQNEAQ. CDR3 length equals 13 residues. The V end lost 5 bases, the J end lost 4 bases, and 11 bases lay between the germline ends. The TCRbeta library was prepared with unique molecular identifiers. TCRdb re-analysed the PCR reads in MiXCR, keeping a single row per CDR3 protein. This sample has hundreds of thousands of distinct CDR3 sequences, with roughly 15% found just once. The V and J genes are TRBV7-8 and TRBJ1-1; D gene ambiguous. This specimen was PBMCs from the stem cell graft donor, taken from the stem cell graft. The receptor's source is a human donor who donated a stem cell graft to a child with acute myeloid leukemia. CDR3 sequence reads: CASSRPPITEAFF. CDR3 bases: TGTGCCAGCAGCCGCCCCCCCATCACTGAAGCTTTCTTT.